A single T cell receptor (beta chain) is shown here with its context. Its antigen remains unidentified. This specimen belongs to a study of blood T cells in healthy people across ages. Whole-study results and caveats: Greater diversity and more naive CD4+ cells were seen in long-lived donors than in aged donors. TCR beta diversity per million T cells fell roughly linearly with age.

The CDR3 is 17 amino acids. The germline CDR1 and CDR2 sequences are SGHKS and YYEKEE (reference sequence). With 0 bases removed from V and 2 bases from J, the gap between germline ends came to 14 bases. The authors ran a second PCR of about 6 to 11 cycles using a sample-barcoded 5' primer and a J-beta primer mix. A tag from a template-switch adaptor with 12 random nucleotides marked each cDNA molecule. TCRdb reanalysed the 5' RACE reads using MiXCR and keeps one entry per CDR3 protein. The table shows 800,000 or so distinct CDR3 sequences, with about 46% occurring only once. This chain joins TRBV5-5 and TRBJ2-2; weak D call: TRBD2 (5 bases). The sequenced sample consisted of blood. The receptor's source is a man of 80 years or more in good health. In DNA form, the CDR3 reads TGTGCCAGCAGCTTGGACCCCGGGGTACCCAACACCGGGGAGCTGTTTTTT. Encoded protein: CASSLDPGVPNTGELFF.